What follows are 27 T cell receptor beta chains derived from one specimen sequenced in a study of PD-L1 blockade in urothelial cancer. Time point defined: pretreatment peripheral blood. Assay used: immunoSEQ multiplex PCR; TCRdb lists only in-frame clones, some missing. This repertoire shows some 50,000 clones, about 83% found once; its top ten account for about 15%. Specimen: PBMCs, collected around atezolizumab (anti-PD-L1) treatment. The receptors derive from a woman aged 60-75 years with urothelial cancer.

CDR3 bases: TGTGCCAGCAGCGTAAACACCGATGAGCAGTTCTTC. As protein: CASSVNTDEQFF. The V call is TRBV9, the J call TRBJ2-1, with D unclear. V was cut by 1 base and J by 8 bases, with 7 bases left in between. CDR1 and CDR2 (germline): SGDLS, YYNGEE. There are 12 residues in the CDR3.

The chain is built from TRBV10-1 and TRBJ2-7; TRBD2 is a possible D gene (5 bases). Trimming took 0 bases from V and 6 from J, leaving 15 bases between them. The germline gives CDR1 WNHNN, CDR2 SYGVQD (reference sequence). The CDR3 has 15 residues. The chain's CDR3 is CASSESGKQVSEQYF. The CDR3 DNA sequence: TGCGCCAGCAGTGAGTCCGGGAAGCAGGTCTCCGAGCAGTACTTC.

This clone came up a few times. The gene calls are TRBV5-1 and TRBJ2-1; 7 bases agree with TRBD2. Germline V gene data show CDR1 as SGHRS and CDR2 as YFSETQ. V lost 1 base, J lost 5 bases, and 6 bases stayed unmatched. The CDR3 consists of 15 residues. In nucleotides, the CDR3 is TGCGCCAGCAGCTTGAACGGGAGGACTGACAATGAGCAGTTCTTC. It yields the protein CASSLNGRTDNEQFF.

This clone has only one observation. The CDR3 spells CASSPPRRGPSSYNEQFF. The CDR3 DNA is TGTGCCAGCAGCCCCCCGCGGCGGGGCCCCAGCTCCTACAATGAGCAGTTCTTC. V gene TRBV14 combines with J gene TRBJ2-1; a weak D match, TRBD2 (6 bases). The CDR3 contains 18 residues. The V gene lost 4 bases and the J gene lost 0 bases, with 19 bases spanning the gap. Germline V lookup: CDR1 SGHDN, CDR2 FVKESK.

This rearrangement joins TRBV19 to TRBJ1-1; D unresolved. Trimming removed 9 bases from V and 0 bases from J, with 17 bases in between. Per the germline V gene, CDR1 is LNHDA and CDR2 is SQIVND (reference sequence). The CDR3 loop spans 15 amino acids. For the CDR3, the DNA is TGTGCCAGCCGATCTGAGGTAGCTGTGAACACTGAAGCTTTCTTT. Amino acid sequence: CASRSEVAVNTEAFF.

The genes are TRBV9 and TRBJ2-2, with a possible D match to TRBD1 (6 bases). Germline V gene lookup returns CDR1 SGDLS and CDR2 YYNGEE. The CDR3 contains 16 residues. The V gene lost 4 bases and the J gene lost 2 bases, with 15 bases spanning the gap. The chain's CDR3 is CASSSLRGRNTGELFF. The CDR3 region has the DNA TGTGCCAGCAGCTCATTAAGGGGGAGAAACACCGGGGAGCTGTTTTTT.

The chain couples TRBV7-8 to TRBJ1-3, with a possible D match to TRBD1 (5 bases). The CDR3 is 18 residues long. The germline V gene encodes CDR1 SGHVS and CDR2 FQNEAQ. V lost 3 bases and J 9 bases, leaving 27 bases between the germline ends. CDR3 DNA: TGTGCCAGCAGCTTCTATACTACCCAGGGCTCCCTCGTTGCCACCATATATTTT. This translates into CASSFYTTQGSLVATIYF.

J is TRBJ1-1 and V is TRBV4-2; D might be TRBD1 (5 bases). Trimming took 1 base from V and 0 from J, leaving 6 bases between them. Germline loops: CDR1 LGHNA, CDR2 YNFKEQ. CDR3 length: 14 amino acids. Here the CDR3 DNA reads TGTGCCAGCAGCCAAGGACAGTTGAACACTGAAGCTTTCTTT. Translating gives CASSQGQLNTEAFF.

This clone was detected a few times. This chain connects TRBV7-9 to TRBJ1-5; D is possibly TRBD1 (5 bases). CDR1 is SEHNR and CDR2 is FQNEAQ in the germline V gene (reference sequence). The CDR3 runs 15 residues. Trimming took off 6 bases at V and 6 bases at J, with 18 bases between the two ends. This chain's CDR3 is CASSLGLAGAQPQHF. The CDR3 DNA follows: TGTGCCAGCAGTCTGGGGCTGGCTGGGGCTCAGCCCCAGCATTTT.

The CDR3 DNA reads as TGTGCCAGCAGCTTAGTAGGCGGGGGGTCAGATACGCAGTATTTT. Its protein is CASSLVGGGSDTQYF. This chain uses TRBV7-2 with TRBJ2-3; 8 bases are shared with TRBD2. Germline assignment: CDR1 SGHTA and CDR2 FQGNSA. V gave up 1 base and J gave up 4 bases; unmatched junction bases: 4. The length of the CDR3 is 15 residues.

The chain has TRBV27 and TRBJ1-2; D call uncertain. The CDR3 is 16 amino acids. Germline V gives CDR1 MNHEY, CDR2 SMNVEV (reference sequence). V was trimmed by 0 bases and J by 8 bases, leaving 19 bases between them. The CDR3 reads CASSLSPSLFRQGYTF. For the CDR3, the DNA is TGTGCCAGCAGTTTATCTCCCTCTTTGTTCAGACAAGGCTACACCTTC.

V usage is TRBV10-2 and J usage is TRBJ2-7, with D possibly TRBD1 on 6 matching bases. This CDR3 has 15 amino acids. Germline V gives CDR1 WSHSY, CDR2 SAAADI. The germline V and J ends were trimmed by 3 bases and 2 bases, with 14 bases remaining between them. The CDR3 sequence: CASSDTGQLTYEQYF. The DNA for the CDR3 is TGCGCCAGCAGTGATACAGGGCAACTAACCTACGAGCAGTACTTC.

In this sample, this clone turned up many times. The chain links TRBV9 to TRBJ2-1; TRBD1 matches 7 bases. V lost 3 bases and J lost 3; bases outside the gene matches: 9. The CDR3 sequence is 16 residues long. Germline loops: CDR1 SGDLS, CDR2 YYNGEE. CDR3 coding DNA: TGTGCCAGCAGCGCCCGTGGGACAGAAGACTACAATGAGCAGTTCTTC. As protein: CASSARGTEDYNEQFF. Full variable domain (missing parts from reference TRBV9 and TRBJ2-1): DSGVTQTPKHLITATGQRVTLRCSPRSGDLSVYWYQQSLDQGLQFLIQYYNGEERAKGNILERFSAQQFPDLHSELNLSSLELGDSALYFCASSARGTEDYNEQFFGPGTRLTVL.

The V gene is TRBV7-8, the J gene TRBJ2-7; 9 positions agree with TRBD2. The CDR3 is 17 residues long. Germline V gene lookup returns CDR1 SGHVS and CDR2 FQNEAQ. Trimming at V came to 2 bases and at J to 0 bases, leaving 8 bases not matched to a gene. The CDR3 DNA sequence: TGTGCCAGCAGCTTACCGATTGGCGGGGGGGCCTCCTACGAGCAGTACTTC. As protein: CASSLPIGGGASYEQYF.

The rearrangement uses TRBV27 and TRBJ2-2; 10 nucleotides agree with TRBD2. The ends lost 3 bases at V and 6 bases at J; junction bases unmatched: 4. The CDR3 has 15 residues. Germline-derived CDR1 and CDR2 are MNHEY and SMNVEV (reference sequence). Written as DNA, the CDR3 is TGTGCCAGCAGTTTGCTAGCGGGAGCGGCCGGGGAGCTGTTTTTT. Protein sequence: CASSLLAGAAGELFF.

The V gene is TRBV27, the J gene TRBJ2-7, with 8 positions matching TRBD1. The germline gives CDR1 MNHEY, CDR2 SMNVEV (reference sequence). Losses at the gene ends were 5 bases for V and 3 bases for J; bases not matched to a gene: 6. The CDR3 is 14 residues long. The CDR3 region is CASSATGADYEQYF. The CDR3 nucleotides read TGTGCCAGCAGTGCGACAGGGGCCGACTACGAGCAGTACTTC.

The CDR3 region is CASTQGLAGVGELFF. The DNA of the CDR3 is TGTGCCAGCACCCAGGGGCTAGCGGGAGTCGGGGAGCTGTTTTTT. This chain joins TRBV7-2 and TRBJ2-2, with TRBD2 matching 10 bases. With 7 bases clipped from V and 7 bases from J, the junction kept 9 bases outside the gene matches. The germline gives CDR1 SGHTA, CDR2 FQGNSA. This CDR3 has 15 amino acids.

V and J are TRBV18 and TRBJ1-1; D gene unclear. With 2 bases removed from V and 8 bases from J, the gap between germline ends came to 21 bases. Germline CDR1 reads KGHSH; CDR2 reads LQKENI. The CDR3 is 16 residues long. CDR3 sequence reads: CASSPAMRQPGTEAFF. The CDR3 DNA sequence: TGTGCCAGCTCACCAGCAATGAGGCAGCCGGGAACCGAAGCTTTCTTT.

The V call is TRBV4-1, the J call TRBJ2-1; TRBD2 agrees at 7 bases. V trimming: 6 bases; J trimming: 7 bases; junction bases outside the gene matches: 12. The CDR3 totals 15 residues. CDR1 is MGHRA and CDR2 is YSYEKL in the germline V gene. The CDR3 protein is CASRTVGGILNEQFF. CDR3 in DNA: TGCGCCAGCAGGACAGTCGGGGGGATCTTGAATGAGCAGTTCTTC.

In its sample, this clone was seen a few times. This rearrangement joins TRBV7-9 to TRBJ1-3, with 8 bases matching TRBD1. This CDR3 comprises 17 residues. With V trimmed by 3 bases and J by 4 bases, 11 bases remained unmatched. CDR1 is SEHNR and CDR2 is FQNEAQ in the germline V gene (reference sequence). The CDR3 protein is CASSFWAGTGPGNTIYF. The DNA for the CDR3 is TGTGCCAGCAGCTTTTGGGCCGGGACAGGCCCCGGAAACACCATATATTTT.

The CDR3 is CSVGGGDLEAFF. The CDR3 nucleotides are TGCAGCGTTGGGGGCGGAGATCTGGAAGCTTTCTTT. This chain links TRBV29-1 with TRBJ1-1, with a tentative D call TRBD1 (5 bases). V gave up 4 bases and J gave up 8 bases, with 14 bases separating them. Germline V gives CDR1 SQVTM, CDR2 ANQGSEA. The CDR3 loop spans 12 amino acids.

As for this clone: A junction end diverges from the germline sequence, so it may reflect a read error. This chain connects TRBV15 to TRBJ2-7, with D possibly TRBD2 on 7 matching bases. The CDR3 totals 16 residues. Germline CDR1 and CDR2: LNHNV and YYDKDF (reference sequence). CDR3 sequence (DNA): TGTGCCACCAGCAGAGCAGTCGGGGGGCGCTCCCACGAGCAGTACTTC. Protein: CATSRAVGGRSHEQYF.

V usage is TRBV28 and J usage is TRBJ2-7, with a possible D match to TRBD1 (6 bases). This CDR3 region has 15 residues. The ends were cut back, 6 bases at V and 0 bases at J, with 15 bases in the middle. CDR1 is MDHEN and CDR2 is SYDVKM in the germline V gene. The CDR3 loop is CASRITGQNSYEQYF. In DNA form, the CDR3 reads TGTGCCAGCAGAATAACAGGACAGAACTCCTACGAGCAGTACTTC.

This sequence joins TRBV4-1 and TRBJ1-4, with TRBD1 identical over 7 bases. The germline CDR1 and CDR2 sequences are MGHRA and YSYEKL. The V segment lost 0 bases and the J segment 6 bases; nucleotides outside the gene matches: 7. The CDR3 totals 16 residues. The CDR3 DNA reads as TGCGCCAGCAGCCAAGAAGAGGGGGCGAGTTATGAAAAACTGTTTTTT. This encodes CASSQEEGASYEKLFF.

This chain connects TRBV7-2 to TRBJ1-1; D remains unclear. V lost 2 bases, J lost 0 bases, and 13 bases lay in between. The germline CDR1 and CDR2 sequences are SGHTA and FQGNSA. This CDR3 comprises 16 residues. CDR3 nucleotides: TGTGCCAGCAGCTTATGGGCCAGTCTCTTGAACACTGAAGCTTTCTTT. This encodes CASSLWASLLNTEAFF.

The chain carries TRBV28 and TRBJ2-7; 7 bases are a match to TRBD2. Looked up from germline, CDR1 is MDHEN and CDR2 is SYDVKM. The CDR3 is made up of 14 amino acids. J gave up 4 bases and V 2 bases, and 5 bases lay outside the gene matches. CDR3 sequence: CASSLRGSGYEQYF. As DNA, the CDR3 is TGTGCCAGCAGTTTACGCGGGAGTGGGTACGAGCAGTACTTC. The full variable domain, completed using reference TRBV28 and TRBJ2-7, is DVKVTQSSRYLVKRTGEKVFLECVQDMDHENMFWYRQDPGLGLRLIYFSYDVKMKEKGDIPEGYSVSREKKERFSLILESASTNQTSMYLCASSLRGSGYEQYFGPGTRLTVT.

The gene calls are TRBV9 and TRBJ2-1; 8 bases align to TRBD2. The CDR3 length is 14 residues. J was trimmed by 6 bases and V by 4 bases; bases with no gene match: 6. Germline loops: CDR1 SGDLS, CDR2 YYNGEE. CDR3 sequence (DNA): TGTGCCAGCAGCCCTTGGACTAGCCCCAATGAGCAGTTCTTC. It specifies CASSPWTSPNEQFF.